The entry that follows covers one TCR beta chain sequence. Germline loops: CDR1 MDHEN, CDR2 SYDVKM. The CDR3 totals 14 residues. V shed 5 bases and J shed 7 bases, with 17 bases lying between them. Only in-frame clones appear in the TCRdb table, and some are missing; sequencing was by immunoSEQ multiplex PCR. The sample shows some 80,000 clones, about 89% of them seen only once. This entry is derived from a study of T cell changes during pregnancy in multiple sclerosis. The source material was peripheral blood, sampled in the first trimester of pregnancy. The chain is built from TRBV28 and TRBJ2-5; weak D call: TRBD1 (5 bases). This receptor was identified in a female donor with multiple sclerosis, enrolled in a pregnancy study. CDR3 region: CASSPSAGSRTQYF. The CDR3 DNA follows: TGTGCCAGCAGTCCCAGCGCAGGGTCTAGGACCCAGTACTTC.